Listed here are 21 T cell receptor beta chains from one sample, sequenced in a study of cytomegalovirus exposure and HLA in healthy donors. Vbeta (60) and Jbeta (13) primers were used in the PCR. The table came from immunoSEQ multiplex PCR; TCRdb's copy has only in-frame clones and leaves some out. Of approximately 150,000 clones listed, over 8% are singletons. Sequenced: PBMCs. The source is a male donor in good health and CMV-seronegative.

The V call is TRBV4-3, the J call TRBJ2-3; TRBD2 matches 10 bases. The CDR3 loop spans 18 amino acids. Germline CDR1 is LGHNA and CDR2 is YSLEER. V shed 0 bases, J shed 4 bases, and the junction held 10 bases outside the gene matches. The chain's CDR3 is CASSQDYPAGGLADTQYF. CDR3 DNA sequence: TGCGCCAGCAGCCAAGATTATCCAGCGGGGGGGCTTGCAGATACGCAGTATTTT.

CDR3 loop: CASSPQRGGHGEQFF. CDR3 bases: TGTGCCAGCAGTCCCCAGCGGGGGGGTCACGGTGAGCAGTTCTTC. The chain links TRBV6-6 to TRBJ2-1; the match to TRBD2 covers 10 bases. J was trimmed by 9 bases and V by 5 bases; bases with no gene match: 10. The CDR3 runs to 15 residues. Germline CDR1 MNHNY, CDR2 SVGAGI (reference sequence).

The V gene is TRBV18, the J gene TRBJ2-3, with 8 bases matching TRBD1. Germline V CDR1 and CDR2: KGHSH, LQKENI. The trim removed 3 bases at V and 4 bases at J, leaving 9 bases unmatched. CDR3 length: 16 residues. In nucleotides, the CDR3 is TGTGCCAGCTCACCTCTCCAGACAGGGGTCTCAGATACGCAGTATTTT. Translation: CASSPLQTGVSDTQYF.

This clone has more than one count but fewer than ten. The V and J genes are TRBV27 and TRBJ2-7, with 10 bases fitting TRBD2. This CDR3 region has 17 residues. V lost 2 bases, J lost 3 bases, and 10 bases stayed unmatched. The germline V gene has CDR1 MNHEY and CDR2 SMNVEV (reference sequence). This CDR3 reads CASSLGNILAGVYEQYV. The CDR3 coding sequence is TGTGCCAGCAGTTTAGGAAATATTCTAGCGGGAGTCTACGAGCAGTACGTC.

This chain connects TRBV7-9 to TRBJ2-5; a possible D gene is TRBD1 (8 bases). The CDR3 runs 16 residues. Germline V gene data show CDR1 as SEHNR and CDR2 as FQNEAQ (reference sequence). Trimming took 6 bases from V and 2 from J, leaving 19 bases between them. The CDR3 loop reads CASRSTDRGGQETQYF. DNA of the CDR3: TGTGCCAGCAGATCCACTGACAGGGGAGGGCAAGAGACCCAGTACTTC.

This clone was recorded a few times. The chain joins TRBV11-2 to TRBJ2-3, with TRBD1 matching over 8 bases. The CDR3 sequence is 16 residues long. J gave up 0 bases and V 6 bases, and 8 bases lay outside the gene matches. Germline CDR1 reads SGHAT; CDR2 reads FQNNGV. CDR3 coding DNA: TGTGCCAGCAGACGACAGGGGTCGACTAGCACAGATACGCAGTATTTT. It specifies CASRRQGSTSTDTQYF.

This clone was detected only a few times. The chain combines TRBV7-9 with TRBJ1-4; TRBD1 might be the D (6 bases). V was cut by 4 bases and J by 5 bases, with 11 bases left in between. This CDR3 is 14 amino acids long. Germline CDR1 is SEHNR and CDR2 is FQNEAQ (reference sequence). The CDR3, as DNA: TGTGCCAGCAGCTCACAGGGAGGGAATGAAAAACTGTTTTTT. Its protein is CASSSQGGNEKLFF.

This clone was picked up a small number of times. J is TRBJ2-5 and V is TRBV28, with TRBD1 matching 7 bases. The CDR3 runs to 15 residues. Trimming took 4 bases from V and 2 from J; bases not matched to a gene: 7. CDR1 and CDR2 (germline): MDHEN, SYDVKM. CDR3 DNA: TGTGCCAGCAGTTCCTGGACAGGACCGCAAGAGACCCAGTACTTC. It codes for CASSSWTGPQETQYF.

V and J are TRBV27 and TRBJ2-3; no clear D. CDR1 is MNHEY, CDR2 SMNVEV, per germline (reference sequence). This CDR3 has 13 residues. Deletions cut 5 bases from V and 6 bases from J, with 12 bases between. The CDR3 here is CASSPRSWDTQYF. DNA for the CDR3: TGTGCCAGCAGTCCCCGGTCTTGGGATACGCAGTATTTT.

This clone was counted between two and nine times. This chain uses TRBV5-1 with TRBJ1-5, with 9 bases lining up with TRBD1. The trim removed 4 bases at V and 2 bases at J, leaving 7 bases unmatched. The CDR3 covers 16 residues. Germline-derived CDR1 and CDR2 are SGHRS and YFSETQ. For the CDR3, the DNA is TGCGCCAGCAGCCCTGGGACAGGGATGCGCAATCAGCCCCAGCATTTT. Protein: CASSPGTGMRNQPQHF.

This clone showed up just a few times. This rearrangement joins TRBV4-2 to TRBJ2-5; no clear D. CDR3 length equals 15 residues. Trimming stripped 1 base from V and 5 bases from J, with 14 bases between. Germline V gene lookup returns CDR1 LGHNA and CDR2 YNFKEQ. The chain's CDR3 is CASSQVRVVTETQYF. CDR3 bases: TGTGCCAGCAGCCAAGTCCGGGTCGTTACTGAGACCCAGTACTTC.

This clone was observed at least ten times. The chain links TRBV6-4 to TRBJ2-1, with 10 positions matching TRBD2. CDR3 size: 14 residues. Germline loops: CDR1 MRHNA, CDR2 SNTAGT. The ends lost 3 bases at V and 8 bases at J; junction bases unmatched: 4. The CDR3 DNA is TGTGCCAGCAGTGAAGGTCTAGCGGGAGATGAGCAGTTCTTC. It encodes CASSEGLAGDEQFF.

This clone was found a few times. The CDR3 region is CASSRAARSRHGYTF. DNA for the CDR3: TGTGCCAGCAGCCGCGCCGCCCGGAGTAGACATGGCTACACCTTC. This sequence joins TRBV6-5 and TRBJ1-2; D not certain. Looked up from germline, CDR1 is MNHEY and CDR2 is SVGAGI. This CDR3 has 15 amino acids. Trimming pared 6 bases from V and 6 bases from J, leaving 20 bases between.

V is TRBV5-6 and J is TRBJ1-4; D remains unclear. CDR1 is SGHDT, CDR2 YYEEEE, per germline. Trimming removed 3 bases at V and 2 bases at J, with 20 bases between. The CDR3 is 18 amino acids. The CDR3 bases are TGTGCCAGCAGCTCGGAGGGATTTTTTATGAGGACTAATGAAAAACTGTTTTTT. Amino acids: CASSSEGFFMRTNEKLFF.

Of note for this clone: Its ends do not fully match the called genes, so a read error is possible. The V call is TRBV15, the J call TRBJ1-4; 8 positions agree with TRBD1. Germline CDR1 reads LNHNV; CDR2 reads YYDKDF (reference sequence). The CDR3 spans 16 residues. CDR3 in amino acids: CATSRDRTGIFEKLLF. The DNA for the CDR3 is TGTGCCACCAGCAGAGATCGGACAGGGATTTTTGAAAAACTGCTTTTT.

This clone was seen only a few times. The chain has TRBV30 and TRBJ2-7; tentative D call: TRBD2 (7 bases). The CDR3 totals 16 residues. Trimming removed 4 bases at V and 5 bases at J, with 24 bases between. The germline V gene encodes CDR1 GTSNPN and CDR2 SVGIG (reference sequence). Written as DNA, the CDR3 is TGTGCCTGGAAGGGGGAGGGGAAAACCCAGATCAACGAGCAGTACTTC. The encoded protein is CAWKGEGKTQINEQYF. Filled out from reference TRBV30 and TRBJ2-7, the complete variable domain reads SQTIHQWPATLVQPVGSPLSLECTVEGTSNPNLYWYRQAAGRGLQLLFYSVGIGQISSEVPQNLSASRPQDRQFILSSKKLLLSDSGFYLCAWKGEGKTQINEQYFGPGTRLTVT.

This clone was found a few times. This rearrangement joins TRBV10-3 to TRBJ1-1; D is uncertain. Trimming removed 3 bases at V and 5 bases at J, with 4 bases between. CDR1 and CDR2 from the germline V gene are ENHRY and SYGVKD. The CDR3 has 11 residues. In nucleotides, the CDR3 is TGTGCCATCAGTGATAATACTGAAGCTTTCTTT. As protein: CAISDNTEAFF.

The chain carries TRBV10-3 and TRBJ2-5; 7 nucleotides align to TRBD1. The CDR3 contains 13 residues. Trimming removed 6 bases from V and 2 bases from J; junction bases left unmatched: 3. Germline CDR1 reads ENHRY; CDR2 reads SYGVKD. Written as DNA, the CDR3 is TGTGCCATCAGGGGGACAGCGCAAGAGACCCAGTACTTC. Residues: CAIRGTAQETQYF.

The chain links TRBV28 to TRBJ1-1; 7 nucleotides line up with TRBD1. The CDR3 is made up of 15 amino acids. The V gene end was trimmed by 5 bases and the J gene end by 4 bases; junction bases not matched to a gene: 10. Germline CDR1 MDHEN, CDR2 SYDVKM. The CDR3 coding sequence is TGTGCCAGCAGTCCGCACGACAGGGCTTCCACTGAAGCTTTCTTT. Amino acid sequence: CASSPHDRASTEAFF.

In its sample, this clone was seen a few times. The V call is TRBV2, the J call TRBJ2-2; a weak D match, TRBD1 (5 bases). CDR3 length: 17 residues. Trimming took 8 bases from V and 0 from J, leaving 19 bases between them. Germline V gene lookup returns CDR1 SNHLY and CDR2 FYNNEI. In DNA, the CDR3 is TGTGCCAGCGGTCACGCCTACAGGCGACCGAACACCGGGGAGCTGTTTTTT. Its protein is CASGHAYRRPNTGELFF. Drawing the rest from reference TRBV2 and TRBJ2-2, the complete variable domain is EPEVTQTPSHQVTQMGQEVILRCVPISNHLYFYWYRQILGQKVEFLVSFYNNEISEKSEIFDDQFSVERPDGSNFTLKIRSTKLEDSAMYFCASGHAYRRPNTGELFFGEGSRLTVL.

This clone appeared a few times. The genes are TRBV7-9 and TRBJ1-1; TRBD1 might be the D (5 bases). The length of the CDR3 is 14 residues. With 1 base removed from V and 11 bases from J, the gap between germline ends came to 17 bases. Germline V gene data show CDR1 as SEHNR and CDR2 as FQNEAQ (reference sequence). CDR3 region: CASSLESQASGAFF. CDR3 bases: TGTGCCAGCAGCTTAGAGAGCCAGGCGTCAGGGGCTTTCTTT.